This TCR beta chain was sequenced in a study of T cells in Graves' hyperthyroidism and ophthalmopathy. From RNA transcripts, TCR beta CDR3 regions were amplified. The TCR CDR3 first-round RT-PCR relied on the HTBI primer set. TCRdb used MiXCR to reprocess the multiplex PCR reads, holding one entry per CDR3 protein. The sample lists about 710,000 distinct CDR3 sequences; less than 20% were seen once. This clonotype was seen at least ten times. V was trimmed by 5 bases and J by 1 base, leaving 17 bases between them. Germline assignment: CDR1 SGHNT and CDR2 YENEEA. There are 16 residues in the CDR3. The sequencing sample was made of blood. The gene calls are TRBV11-3 and TRBJ2-5, with D perhaps TRBD1 or TRBD2 (5 bases each). The receptor comes from a man in his late teens or twenties with Graves' hyperthyroidism. CDR3 nucleotide sequence: TGTGCCAGCAGCACCTGGGACGGCGTCCCCCAAGAGACCCAGTACTTC. It encodes CASSTWDGVPQETQYF.